A single sample gave rise to the 29 T cell receptor beta chains below, sequenced in a study of OX40 agonist ivuxolimab in advanced cancers. Sequenced by immunoSEQ multiplex PCR; TCRdb stores in-frame clones only, minus some. The sample has around 44,000 clones; around 85% are singletons. The starting material was CD4+ or CD8+ T cells sorted from blood, obtained in a trial of the OX40 agonist ivuxolimab. These receptors were taken from an adult with an advanced solid tumor such as melanoma, head and neck, liver or kidney cancer.

The chain is built from TRBV28 and TRBJ1-2; 7 nucleotides line up with TRBD1. This CDR3 contains 12 residues. Germline V gene lookup returns CDR1 MDHEN and CDR2 SYDVKM. The V and J ends lost 3 bases and 8 bases, in that order; junction bases with no gene match: 3. In nucleotides, the CDR3 is TGTGCCAGCAGTTTCCAGGGGGTAGGCTACACCTTC. This codes for CASSFQGVGYTF.

The chain combines TRBV4-2 with TRBJ2-3, with 7 bases matching TRBD2. Trimming cost V 4 bases and J 3 bases; bases outside gene matches: 4. This CDR3 comprises 14 residues. CDR1 and CDR2 (germline): LGHNA, YNFKEQ. CDR3 in DNA: TGTGCCAGCAGCCTCGGACTAGTAACAGATACGCAGTATTTT. Translated, it gives CASSLGLVTDTQYF.

A word on this clone: A junction boundary mismatches the germline segment, possibly from a read error. This chain connects TRBV19 to TRBJ2-5, with TRBD2 matching 7 bases. Germline CDR1 and CDR2: LNHDA and SQIVND (reference sequence). CDR3 length: 14 residues. DNA for the CDR3: TGTGCCAGTAGTTTTCAGCGGGGTCAAGAGGCCCAGTACTTC. It codes for CASSFQRGQEAQYF. The full variable domain, completed using reference TRBV19 and TRBJ2-5, is DGGITQSPKYLFRKEGQNVTLSCEQNLNHDAMYWYRQDPGQGLRLIYYSQIVNDFQKGDIAEGYSVSREKKESFPLTVTSAQKNPTAFYLCASSFQRGQEAQYFGPGTRLLVL.

The V and J genes are TRBV11-2 and TRBJ2-3; 16 bases are a match to TRBD2. J lost 0 bases, V lost 5 bases, and 5 bases had no gene match. Germline assignment: CDR1 SGHAT and CDR2 FQNNGV. There are 18 residues in the CDR3. The CDR3 loop is CASSPPGLAGGSTDTQYF. DNA of the CDR3: TGTGCCAGCAGCCCCCCGGGACTAGCGGGAGGGAGCACAGATACGCAGTATTTT.

This clone has more than one count but fewer than ten. The CDR3 sequence: CASNRSTDTQYF. CDR3 sequence (DNA): TGTGCCAGCAATCGGAGCACAGATACGCAGTATTTT. The chain couples TRBV2 to TRBJ2-3; unclear D gene. The CDR3 is made up of 12 amino acids. In germline, CDR1 is SNHLY, CDR2 FYNNEI. With 7 bases removed from V and 0 bases from J, the gap between germline ends came to 5 bases. Based on the CDR3 plus reference TRBV2 and TRBJ2-3, the full variable domain is EPEVTQTPSHQVTQMGQEVILRCVPISNHLYFYWYRQILGQKVEFLVSFYNNEISEKSEIFDDQFSVERPDGSNFTLKIRSTKLEDSAMYFCASNRSTDTQYFGPGTRLTVL.

This chain joins TRBV4-2 and TRBJ2-3, with D uncertain. CDR1 LGHNA and CDR2 YNFKEQ come from the germline V gene. This CDR3 comprises 16 residues. Trimming removed 5 bases from V and 2 bases from J, with 17 bases in between. This CDR3 is CASSSAWLAFTDTQYF. As DNA, the CDR3 is TGTGCCAGCAGCTCCGCCTGGTTAGCATTCACAGATACGCAGTATTTT.

The rearrangement joins TRBV28 to TRBJ2-6; D is ambiguous. This CDR3 has 14 amino acids. With 7 bases removed from V and 3 bases from J, the gap between germline ends came to 10 bases. In germline, CDR1 is MDHEN, CDR2 SYDVKM. CDR3 bases: TGTGCCAGCAAAATATGGAGTGGGGCCAACGTCCTGACTTTC. It specifies CASKIWSGANVLTF. The full variable domain, in which reference TRBV28 and TRBJ2-6 provide the parts outside the CDR3, is DVKVTQSSRYLVKRTGEKVFLECVQDMDHENMFWYRQDPGLGLRLIYFSYDVKMKEKGDIPEGYSVSREKKERFSLILESASTNQTSMYLCASKIWSGANVLTFGAGSRLTVL.

The chain uses TRBV5-4 and TRBJ1-3, with 11 bases that match TRBD1. Germline V gives CDR1 SGHNT, CDR2 YYREEE (reference sequence). V trimming: 5 bases; J trimming: 8 bases; junction bases outside the gene matches: 3. The CDR3 loop spans 13 amino acids. The CDR3 nucleotides read TGTGCCAGCAGACGGGACAGGGGGGACACCATATATTTT. Its translation: CASRRDRGDTIYF.

The V and J genes are TRBV9 and TRBJ2-1; D perhaps matches TRBD2 (5 bases). This CDR3 spans 12 amino acids. V was cut by 1 base and J by 10 bases, with 9 bases left in between. Per germline, CDR1 SGDLS and CDR2 YYNGEE. The CDR3 loop reads CASSVNTGEQFF. CDR3 bases: TGTGCCAGCAGCGTAAATACGGGGGAGCAGTTCTTC.

V usage is TRBV29-1 and J usage is TRBJ2-7, with 7 bases fitting TRBD2. The germline gives CDR1 SQVTM, CDR2 ANQGSEA. This CDR3 comprises 11 residues. Trimming at V came to 7 bases and at J to 5 bases, leaving 5 bases not matched to a gene. CDR3 nucleotide sequence: TGCAGCGCCTCGGGGGGAAACGAGCAGTACTTC. Its translation: CSASGGNEQYF.

The rearrangement uses TRBV10-3 and TRBJ2-1; no reliable D call. The CDR3 is 15 residues long. V was trimmed by 3 bases and J by 0 bases, leaving 9 bases between them. Germline V gene data show CDR1 as ENHRY and CDR2 as SYGVKD. The CDR3 here is CAISDRLNSYNEQFF. The DNA of the CDR3 is TGTGCCATCAGTGATCGACTTAACTCCTACAATGAGCAGTTCTTC.

The chain has TRBV7-8 and TRBJ1-4; 8 bases are shared with TRBD1. CDR3 length: 14 residues. The junction had 3 bases not matched to a gene; V was cut back by 2 bases and J by 7 bases. Germline-derived CDR1 and CDR2 are SGHVS and FQNEAQ. DNA of the CDR3: TGTGCCAGCAGCTTACAGGGGGCGGGTGAAAAACTGTTTTTT. This sequence encodes CASSLQGAGEKLFF.

This clone occurred once. The chain employs TRBV6-1 and TRBJ2-7, with 9 bases identical to TRBD2. Germline loops: CDR1 MNHNS, CDR2 SASEGT. The CDR3 runs 13 residues. J was trimmed by 4 bases and V by 10 bases; bases with no gene match: 8. DNA of the CDR3: TGTGCCACACGCCTTAGCGGGGGATACGAGCAGTACTTC. Its translation is CATRLSGGYEQYF.

The chain recombines TRBV6-6 with TRBJ1-2, with unresolved D. The CDR3 has 15 amino acids. The ends were cut back, 5 bases at V and 0 bases at J, with 13 bases in the middle. Germline assignment: CDR1 MNHNY and CDR2 SVGAGI (reference sequence). CDR3 protein: CASSVSYRANYGYTF. The CDR3 DNA sequence: TGTGCCAGCAGTGTTTCGTATAGAGCTAACTATGGCTACACCTTC.

CDR3 bases: TGTGCCAGCAGTTTCCCGAAGGGGACCCAGTACTTC. Residues: CASSFPKGTQYF. The J gene is TRBJ2-5, the V gene TRBV27; no definite D call. CDR1 and CDR2 from the germline V gene are MNHEY and SMNVEV (reference sequence). The CDR3 totals 12 residues. V gave up 3 bases and J gave up 7 bases, with 9 bases separating them.

The CDR3 nucleotides read TGTGCCAGCAGCCACGTTCTAGCGGGAGGGCGCGAGCAGTACTTC. The encoded protein is CASSHVLAGGREQYF. This chain uses TRBV14 with TRBJ2-7, with TRBD2 matching 12 bases. Trimming removed 3 bases from V and 6 bases from J; junction bases left unmatched: 6. Germline assignment: CDR1 SGHDN and CDR2 FVKESK. This CDR3 spans 15 amino acids. Full variable domain (rest looked up from reference TRBV14 and TRBJ2-7): EAGVTQFPSHSVIEKGQTVTLRCDPISGHDNLYWYRRVMGKEIKFLLHFVKESKQDESGMPNNRFLAERTGGTYSTLKVQPAELEDSGVYFCASSHVLAGGREQYFGPGTRLTVT.

This sequence joins TRBV9 and TRBJ2-2; D perhaps matches TRBD2 (6 bases). The germline gives CDR1 SGDLS, CDR2 YYNGEE. V gave up 4 bases and J gave up 2 bases, with 15 bases separating them. The length of the CDR3 is 16 residues. CDR3 nucleotide sequence: TGTGCCAGCAGCTCTCACCGGGGAGGAAACACCGGGGAGCTGTTTTTT. It encodes CASSSHRGGNTGELFF.

This chain uses TRBV5-1 with TRBJ1-5, with D possibly being TRBD1 (5 bases). The germline V gene encodes CDR1 SGHRS and CDR2 YFSETQ. The CDR3 spans 15 residues. The V and J ends lost 2 bases and 6 bases respectively, with 15 bases between them. The CDR3 DNA reads as TGCGCCAGCAGCTTCCTGGGGGGGGACGGTCAGCCCCAGCATTTT. Translated: CASSFLGGDGQPQHF.

The rearrangement joins TRBV29-1 to TRBJ1-1; unclear D gene. From germline, CDR1 is SQVTM and CDR2 ANQGSEA. The germline V and J ends were trimmed by 7 bases and 8 bases, with 14 bases remaining between them. The CDR3 covers 11 residues. CDR3 DNA sequence: TGCAGCGCGGGCCTCATTGGGGAAGCTTTCTTT. This sequence encodes CSAGLIGEAFF.

This rearrangement joins TRBV23-1 to TRBJ2-4, with a weak D call TRBD2 (6 bases). TRBV23-1 is reported as an ORF; its role is uncertain. The CDR3 spans 13 residues. Deletions cut 1 base from V and 7 bases from J, with 8 bases between. DNA for the CDR3: TGCGCCAGCAGTCAATGGGGGAGGAACATTCAGTACTTC. Translation: CASSQWGRNIQYF.

The gene calls are TRBV10-3 and TRBJ2-2; 14 bases fit TRBD2. Germline assignment: CDR1 ENHRY and CDR2 SYGVKD. There are 19 residues in the CDR3. Trimming at V came to 6 bases and at J to 2 bases, leaving 11 bases not matched to a gene. CDR3 protein: CAIRPGLAGASSNTGELFF. The CDR3 DNA reads as TGTGCCATCAGGCCGGGACTAGCGGGAGCCTCGTCAAACACCGGGGAGCTGTTTTTT.

With respect to this clone: One junction end disagrees with the germline gene, perhaps due to a read error. V gene TRBV14 combines with J gene TRBJ2-1; D remains ambiguous. The CDR3 contains 12 residues. Germline V gene data show CDR1 as SGHDN and CDR2 as FVKESK. In nucleotides, the CDR3 is TGTGCCAGCAGCCAATTCTACGATGAGCAGTTCTTC. Residues: CASSQFYDEQFF.

The chain combines TRBV19 with TRBJ1-6; 7 nucleotides line up with TRBD1. Germline V gene data show CDR1 as LNHDA and CDR2 as SQIVND (reference sequence). Trimming at V came to 7 bases and at J to 7 bases, leaving 13 bases not matched to a gene. This CDR3 spans 16 amino acids. CDR3 residues: CASTPQSGQQNSPLHF. CDR3 sequence (DNA): TGTGCCAGTACCCCTCAATCGGGACAGCAGAATTCACCCCTCCACTTT.

The chain couples TRBV7-6 to TRBJ2-6; 8 nucleotides line up with TRBD2. CDR3 length: 19 residues. With 5 bases clipped from V and 0 bases from J, the junction kept 12 bases outside the gene matches. CDR1 and CDR2 (germline): SGHVS, FNYEAQ. CDR3 bases: TGTGCCAGCAGCCCCTATCGTGGGACTAGGGACTCTGGGGCCAACGTCCTGACTTTC. Translation: CASSPYRGTRDSGANVLTF.

This chain joins TRBV5-4 and TRBJ2-7; TRBD2 matches at 12 bases. The V gene end was trimmed by 3 bases and the J gene end by 12 bases; junction bases not matched to a gene: 10. Germline V lookup: CDR1 SGHNT, CDR2 YYREEE (reference sequence). CDR3 size: 14 residues. The CDR3 reads CASSYGLAGYELYF. CDR3 DNA sequence: TGTGCCAGCAGCTACGGACTAGCGGGATACGAACTGTACTTC.

The chain employs TRBV7-8 and TRBJ1-1; 8 nucleotides agree with TRBD1. The CDR3 extends over 18 amino acids. J gave up 1 base and V 3 bases, and 13 bases lay outside the gene matches. CDR1 is SGHVS and CDR2 is FQNEAQ in the germline V gene. CDR3 nucleotide sequence: TGTGCCAGCAGCTTCCCGGGTACTGGGGACAGGAGGAACACTGAAGCTTTCTTT. Translated, it gives CASSFPGTGDRRNTEAFF.

This CDR3 reads CAWSPGQIGYTGELFF. DNA of the CDR3: TGTGCCTGGAGCCCGGGACAGATCGGCTACACCGGGGAGCTGTTTTTT. The V and J genes are TRBV30 and TRBJ2-2; 7 nucleotides match TRBD1. Looked up from germline, CDR1 is GTSNPN and CDR2 is SVGIG (reference sequence). The V and J ends lost 3 bases and 3 bases, in that order; junction bases with no gene match: 10. The CDR3 extends over 16 amino acids. The variable domain in full, completed from reference TRBV30 and TRBJ2-2, reads SQTIHQWPATLVQPVGSPLSLECTVEGTSNPNLYWYRQAAGRGLQLLFYSVGIGQISSEVPQNLSASRPQDRQFILSSKKLLLSDSGFYLCAWSPGQIGYTGELFFGEGSRLTVL.

The chain employs TRBV28 and TRBJ2-7; possibly TRBD1 for D (6 bases). The CDR3 is 15 amino acids. The V gene lost 6 bases and the J gene lost 4 bases, with 19 bases spanning the gap. Per germline, CDR1 MDHEN and CDR2 SYDVKM. CDR3 amino acids: CASSTTFDRNYEQYF. CDR3 nucleotides: TGTGCCAGCAGCACTACCTTTGACAGGAATTACGAGCAGTACTTC.

The J gene is TRBJ2-1, the V gene TRBV2; 12 nucleotides line up with TRBD1. The length of the CDR3 is 16 residues. The V segment lost 7 bases and the J segment 4 bases; nucleotides outside the gene matches: 8. From germline, CDR1 is SNHLY and CDR2 FYNNEI. In DNA form, the CDR3 reads TGTGCCAGCAACCGGGACAGGGGGCGTGGGTACAATGAGCAGTTCTTC. Its protein is CASNRDRGRGYNEQFF.